This note documents a single TCR beta chain sequence. CDR3 length: 16 amino acids. Germline V gene sequence: CDR1 SGHTA, CDR2 FQGTGA. V lost 5 bases to trimming and J lost 0 bases, with 14 bases between them. Clones were read by immunoSEQ multiplex PCR, and TCRdb kept only the in-frame ones, dropping some. The sample carries about 55,000 clones, more than 80% recorded once. This sample stems from a study of T cell changes during pregnancy in multiple sclerosis. The chain is built from TRBV7-3 and TRBJ2-1; TRBD2 is a possible D gene (6 bases). The clonotype was recovered from a female donor with multiple sclerosis, enrolled in a pregnancy study. The sequences come from CD4+ T cells from peripheral blood mononuclear cells, collected in the first trimester of pregnancy. The DNA for the CDR3 is TGTGCCAGCAGCATCGCTCCGGGACTCTCCTACAATGAGCAGTTCTTC. This translates into CASSIAPGLSYNEQFF.